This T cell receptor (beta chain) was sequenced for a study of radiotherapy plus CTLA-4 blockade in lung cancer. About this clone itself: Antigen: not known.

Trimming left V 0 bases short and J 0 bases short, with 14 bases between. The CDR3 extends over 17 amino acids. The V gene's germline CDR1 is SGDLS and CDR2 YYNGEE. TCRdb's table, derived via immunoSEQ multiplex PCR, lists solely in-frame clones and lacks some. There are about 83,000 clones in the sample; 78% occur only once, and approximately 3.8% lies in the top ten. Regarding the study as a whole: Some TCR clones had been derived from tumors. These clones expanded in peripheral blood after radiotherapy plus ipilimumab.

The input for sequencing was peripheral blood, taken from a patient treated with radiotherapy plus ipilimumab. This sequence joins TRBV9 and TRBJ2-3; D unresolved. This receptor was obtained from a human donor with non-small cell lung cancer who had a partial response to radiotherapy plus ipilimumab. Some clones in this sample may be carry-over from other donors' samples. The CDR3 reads CASSVESDAVSTDTQYF. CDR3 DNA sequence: TGTGCCAGCAGCGTAGAGAGTGATGCGGTTAGCACAGATACGCAGTATTTT.